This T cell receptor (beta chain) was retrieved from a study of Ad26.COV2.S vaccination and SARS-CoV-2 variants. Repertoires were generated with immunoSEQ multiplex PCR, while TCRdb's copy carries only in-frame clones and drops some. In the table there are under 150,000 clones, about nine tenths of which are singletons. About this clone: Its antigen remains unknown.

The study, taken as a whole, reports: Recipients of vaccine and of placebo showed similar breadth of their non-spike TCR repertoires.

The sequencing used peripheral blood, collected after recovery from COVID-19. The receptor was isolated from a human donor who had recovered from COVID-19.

Here the CDR3 reads CASRPGKGGNSPLHF. Written as DNA, the CDR3 is TGTGCCAGCAGGCCCGGGAAGGGGGGTAATTCACCCCTCCACTTT. V gene TRBV5-6 combines with J gene TRBJ1-6; D is perhaps TRBD1 (6 bases). The CDR3 is 15 residues long. Per the germline V gene, CDR1 is SGHDT and CDR2 is YYEEEE. V lost 5 bases to trimming and J lost 6 bases, with 15 bases between them.